The sequence of this T cell receptor beta chain was determined in a study of CD8 T cell repertoires and HIV-1 epitope variants. Turning to the study itself: Each of Twenty-five Gag and Nef epitope peptides stimulated a separate culture. Separate from the cultures, 1M uncultured T cells served as baseline.

Assay: immunoSEQ multiplex PCR; the TCRdb copy retains only in-frame clones and omits some. The repertoire includes some 100,000 clones, roughly 77% of them detected once, and roughly 26% sits in the top ten. Findings and caveats of the study: Six of nine antigen-specific clonotypes appeared cross-reactive to autologous or escape variants.

About this clone itself: Its antigen is still unknown.

The TCR was taken from a male donor with HIV. Specimen: uncultured baseline CD8+ T cells from peripheral blood mononuclear cells (PBMCs).

CDR3 region: CASSQDQGTSGGVDTQYF. The CDR3 DNA sequence: TGTGCCAGCAGCCAGGACCAAGGGACTAGCGGGGGGGTGGATACGCAGTATTTT. The V and J genes are TRBV4-2 and TRBJ2-3; 16 bases match TRBD2. Germline V gene sequence: CDR1 LGHNA, CDR2 YNFKEQ. Unmatched junction bases numbered 9, after V lost 3 bases and J lost 6 bases. CDR3 length: 18 residues.